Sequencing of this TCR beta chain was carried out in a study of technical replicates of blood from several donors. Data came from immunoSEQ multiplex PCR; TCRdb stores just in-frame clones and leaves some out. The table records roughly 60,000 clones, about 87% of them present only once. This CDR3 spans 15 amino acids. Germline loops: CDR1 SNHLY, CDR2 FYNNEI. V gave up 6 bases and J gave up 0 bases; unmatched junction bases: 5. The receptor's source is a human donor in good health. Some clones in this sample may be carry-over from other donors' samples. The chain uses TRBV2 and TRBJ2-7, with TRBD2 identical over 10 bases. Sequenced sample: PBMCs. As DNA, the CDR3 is TGTGCCAGCAGCTCTGGACTAGCGGACTCCTACGAGCAGTACTTC. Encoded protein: CASSSGLADSYEQYF.